This T cell receptor beta chain emerged from a study of tumor-infiltrating lymphocytes in primary liver carcinoma. Study as a whole: Tumors were staged T1-T3 N0M0 and measured 4.2 to 10 cm across.

About this clonotype itself: The target antigen is unknown. At one end the junction does not follow the germline gene, possibly because of a read error.

Germline V lookup: CDR1 MNHNS, CDR2 SASEGT. The CDR3 runs to 15 residues. The study co-extracted DNA and RNA from around 20-30 mg of unsorted bulk tissue. None of the patients had received treatment, and all had chronic HBV infection. Starting material of 500 to 600 ng total RNA yielded TCR beta cDNA via a constant-region primer. Nested multiplex PCR, run for three rounds with slightly modified ARM-PCR, yielded TCR beta libraries. The first two PCR rounds used TRBV1-TRBV30 primers with a Cbeta primer, about 9 cycles each. One entry per CDR3 protein, called by TCRdb with MiXCR from the multiplex PCR reads. This sample has tens of thousands of distinct CDR3 sequences; approximately 76% occur once, and the top ten carry 30% to 40%. Study conclusions and caveats: Tumor-blood pairs (like tumor-adjacent pairs) overlapped less than tumor region pairs did.

The sequence came from a woman in her 30s with primary liver carcinoma and hepatitis B virus infection. Input material: liver tumor tissue from sampling region 3. Subset here: tumor region T3, left-lateral pole. V gene TRBV6-1 combines with J gene TRBJ2-5; tentatively, D is TRBD1 or TRBD2 (5 bases each). Here the CDR3 DNA reads TGTGCCAGCAGTGGGCCTAGGGATCGAGAAGGGACCCAATACTTC. It yields the protein CASSGPRDREGTQYF.